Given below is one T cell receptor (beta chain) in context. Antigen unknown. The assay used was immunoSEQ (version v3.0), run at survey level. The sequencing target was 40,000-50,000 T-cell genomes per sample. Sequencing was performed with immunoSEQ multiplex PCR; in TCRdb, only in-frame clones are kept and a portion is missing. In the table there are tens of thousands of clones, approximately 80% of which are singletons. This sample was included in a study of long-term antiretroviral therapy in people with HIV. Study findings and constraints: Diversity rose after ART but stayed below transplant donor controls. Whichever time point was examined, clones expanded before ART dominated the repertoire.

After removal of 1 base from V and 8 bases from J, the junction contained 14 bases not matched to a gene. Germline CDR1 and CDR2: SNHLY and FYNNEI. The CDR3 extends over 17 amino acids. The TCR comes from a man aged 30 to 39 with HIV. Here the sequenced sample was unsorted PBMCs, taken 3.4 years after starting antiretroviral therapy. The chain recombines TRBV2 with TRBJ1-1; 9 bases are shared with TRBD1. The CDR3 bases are TGTGCCAGCAGTGAAGACTATACCGGGACAGGGAGGGAGGAAGCTTTCTTT. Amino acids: CASSEDYTGTGREEAFF.